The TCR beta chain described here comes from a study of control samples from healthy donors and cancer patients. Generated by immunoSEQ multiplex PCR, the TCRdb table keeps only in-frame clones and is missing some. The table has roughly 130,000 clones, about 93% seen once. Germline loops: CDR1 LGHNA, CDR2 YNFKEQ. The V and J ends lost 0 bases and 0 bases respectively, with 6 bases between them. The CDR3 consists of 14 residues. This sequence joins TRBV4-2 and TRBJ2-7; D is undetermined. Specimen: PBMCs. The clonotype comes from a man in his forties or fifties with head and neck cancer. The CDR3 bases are TGTGCCAGCAGCCAAGATGCCCACTCCTACGAGCAGTACTTC. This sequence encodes CASSQDAHSYEQYF.